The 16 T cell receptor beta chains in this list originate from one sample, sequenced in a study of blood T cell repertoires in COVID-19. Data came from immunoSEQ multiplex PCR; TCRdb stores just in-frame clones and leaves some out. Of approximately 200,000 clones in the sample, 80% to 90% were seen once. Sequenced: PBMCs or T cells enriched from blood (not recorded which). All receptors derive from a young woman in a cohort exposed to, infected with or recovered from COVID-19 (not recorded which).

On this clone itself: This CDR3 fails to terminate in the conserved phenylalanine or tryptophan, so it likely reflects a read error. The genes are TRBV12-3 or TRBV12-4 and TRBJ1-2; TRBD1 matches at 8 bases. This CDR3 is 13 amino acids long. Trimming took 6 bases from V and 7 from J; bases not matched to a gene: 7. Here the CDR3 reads CASSLSGGFGYTL. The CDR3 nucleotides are TGTGCCAGCAGCCTCTCAGGGGGCTTTGGCTACACCCTC.

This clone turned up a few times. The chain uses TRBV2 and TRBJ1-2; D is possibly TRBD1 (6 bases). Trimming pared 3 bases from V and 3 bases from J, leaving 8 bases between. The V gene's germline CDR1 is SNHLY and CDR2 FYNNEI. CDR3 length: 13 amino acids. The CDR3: CASSERGYYGYTF. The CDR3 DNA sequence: TGTGCCAGCAGTGAGAGGGGGTACTATGGCTACACCTTC.

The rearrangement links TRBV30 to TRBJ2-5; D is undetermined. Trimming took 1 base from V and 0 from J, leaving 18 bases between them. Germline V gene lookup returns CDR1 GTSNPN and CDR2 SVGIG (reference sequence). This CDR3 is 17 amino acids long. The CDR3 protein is CAWSAGLMYRYQETQYF. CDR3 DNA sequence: TGTGCCTGGAGTGCTGGGCTAATGTACCGGTACCAAGAGACCCAGTACTTC.

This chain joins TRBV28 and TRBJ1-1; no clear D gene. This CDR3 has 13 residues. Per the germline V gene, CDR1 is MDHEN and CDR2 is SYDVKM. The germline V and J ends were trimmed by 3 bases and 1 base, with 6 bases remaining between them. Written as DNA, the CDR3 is TGTGCCAGCAGTTTCCGAGAGAACACTGAAGCTTTCTTT. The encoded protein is CASSFRENTEAFF.

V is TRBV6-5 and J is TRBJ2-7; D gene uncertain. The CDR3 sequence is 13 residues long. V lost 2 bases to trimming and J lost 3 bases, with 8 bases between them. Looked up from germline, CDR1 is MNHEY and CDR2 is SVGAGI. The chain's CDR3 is CASSYGWSYEQYF. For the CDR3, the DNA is TGTGCCAGCAGTTACGGATGGAGCTACGAGCAGTACTTC.

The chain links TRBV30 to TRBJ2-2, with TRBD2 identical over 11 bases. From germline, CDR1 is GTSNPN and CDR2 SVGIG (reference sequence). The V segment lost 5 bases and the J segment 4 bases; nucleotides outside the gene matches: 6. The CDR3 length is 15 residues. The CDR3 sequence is CAWLAGGFGTGELFF. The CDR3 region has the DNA TGTGCCTGGCTAGCGGGAGGATTCGGCACCGGGGAGCTGTTTTTT. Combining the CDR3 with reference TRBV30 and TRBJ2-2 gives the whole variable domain SQTIHQWPATLVQPVGSPLSLECTVEGTSNPNLYWYRQAAGRGLQLLFYSVGIGQISSEVPQNLSASRPQDRQFILSSKKLLLSDSGFYLCAWLAGGFGTGELFFGEGSRLTVL.

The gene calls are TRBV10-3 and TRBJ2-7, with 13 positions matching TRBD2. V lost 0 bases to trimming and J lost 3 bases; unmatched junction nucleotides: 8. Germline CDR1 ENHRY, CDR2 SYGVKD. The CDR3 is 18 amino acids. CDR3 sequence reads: CAISESGTSGTAGYEQYF. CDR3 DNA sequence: TGTGCCATCAGTGAGTCTGGGACTAGCGGGACCGCTGGCTACGAGCAGTACTTC.

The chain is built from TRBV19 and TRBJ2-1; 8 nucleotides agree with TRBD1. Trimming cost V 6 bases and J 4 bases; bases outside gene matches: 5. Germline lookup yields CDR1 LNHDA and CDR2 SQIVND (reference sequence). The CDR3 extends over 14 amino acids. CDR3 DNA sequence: TGTGCCAGTAGATCAGGGGGCAGTTACAATGAGCAGTTCTTC. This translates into CASRSGGSYNEQFF.

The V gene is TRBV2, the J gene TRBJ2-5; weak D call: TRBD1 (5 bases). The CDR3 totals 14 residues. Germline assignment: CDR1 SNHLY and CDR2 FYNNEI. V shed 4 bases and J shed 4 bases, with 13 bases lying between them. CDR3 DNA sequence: TGTGCCAGCAGTGGACAGTCAATGGGAGAGACCCAGTACTTC. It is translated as CASSGQSMGETQYF.

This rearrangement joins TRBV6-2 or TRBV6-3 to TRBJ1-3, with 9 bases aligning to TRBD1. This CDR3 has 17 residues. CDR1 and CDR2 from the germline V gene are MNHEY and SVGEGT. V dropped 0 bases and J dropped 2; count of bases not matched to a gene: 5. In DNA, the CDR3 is TGTGCCAGCAGTTACTCCGGGACAGGGCAAACTGGAAACACCATATATTTT. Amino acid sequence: CASSYSGTGQTGNTIYF.

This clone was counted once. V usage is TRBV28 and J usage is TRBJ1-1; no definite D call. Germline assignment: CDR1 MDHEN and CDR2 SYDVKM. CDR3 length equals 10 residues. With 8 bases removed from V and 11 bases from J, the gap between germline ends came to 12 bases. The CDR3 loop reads CASHRCGAFF. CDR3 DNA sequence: TGTGCCAGCCACCGCTGCGGGGCTTTCTTT.

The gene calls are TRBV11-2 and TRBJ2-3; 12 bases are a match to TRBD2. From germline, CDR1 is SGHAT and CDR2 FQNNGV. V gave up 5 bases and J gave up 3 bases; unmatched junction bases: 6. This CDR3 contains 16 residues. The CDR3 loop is CASSGGTSGRTDTQYF. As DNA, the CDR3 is TGTGCCAGCAGCGGTGGTACTAGCGGGAGGACAGATACGCAGTATTTT.

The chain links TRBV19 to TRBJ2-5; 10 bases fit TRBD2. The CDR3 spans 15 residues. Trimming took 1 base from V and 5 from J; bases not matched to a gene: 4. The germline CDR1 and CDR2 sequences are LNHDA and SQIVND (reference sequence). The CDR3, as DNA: TGTGCCAGTAGTATAGCCGGGACTAGCGCGGAGACCCAGTACTTC. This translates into CASSIAGTSAETQYF. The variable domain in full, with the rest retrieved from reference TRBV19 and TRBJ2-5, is DGGITQSPKYLFRKEGQNVTLSCEQNLNHDAMYWYRQDPGQGLRLIYYSQIVNDFQKGDIAEGYSVSREKKESFPLTVTSAQKNPTAFYLCASSIAGTSAETQYFGPGTRLLVL.

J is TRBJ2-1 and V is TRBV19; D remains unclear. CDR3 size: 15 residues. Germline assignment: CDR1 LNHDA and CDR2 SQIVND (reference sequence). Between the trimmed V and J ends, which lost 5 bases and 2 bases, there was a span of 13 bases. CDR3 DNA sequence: TGTGCCAGTAGTTTGTACGAGGTCCCCTACAATGAGCAGTTCTTC. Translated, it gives CASSLYEVPYNEQFF.

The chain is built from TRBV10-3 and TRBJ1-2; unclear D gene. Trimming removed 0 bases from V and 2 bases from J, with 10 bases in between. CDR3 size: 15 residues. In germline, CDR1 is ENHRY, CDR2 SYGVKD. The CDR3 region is CAISESEGWNYGYTF. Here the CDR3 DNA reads TGTGCCATCAGTGAGTCGGAGGGATGGAACTATGGCTACACCTTC.

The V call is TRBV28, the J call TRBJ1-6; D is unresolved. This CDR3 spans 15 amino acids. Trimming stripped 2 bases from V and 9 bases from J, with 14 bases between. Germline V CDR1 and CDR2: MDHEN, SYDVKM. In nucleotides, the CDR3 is TGTGCCAGCAGTTTAGGTCGGGGAGTCGGTTCACCCCTCCACTTT. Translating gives CASSLGRGVGSPLHF.